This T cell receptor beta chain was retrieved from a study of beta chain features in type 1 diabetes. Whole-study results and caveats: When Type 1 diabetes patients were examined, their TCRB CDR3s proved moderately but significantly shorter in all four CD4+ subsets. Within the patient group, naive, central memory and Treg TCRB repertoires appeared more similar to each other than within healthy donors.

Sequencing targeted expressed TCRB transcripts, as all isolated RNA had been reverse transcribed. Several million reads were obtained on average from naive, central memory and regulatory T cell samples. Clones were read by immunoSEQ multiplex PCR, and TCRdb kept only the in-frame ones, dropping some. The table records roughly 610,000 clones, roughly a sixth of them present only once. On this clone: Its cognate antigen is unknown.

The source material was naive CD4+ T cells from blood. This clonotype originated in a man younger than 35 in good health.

CDR3 sequence: CASSLAGTSENRGKNIQYF. The CDR3 DNA reads TGTGCCAGCAGCTTAGCCGGGACTAGCGAAAATAGGGGCAAAAACATTCAGTACTTC. The chain carries TRBV7-9 and TRBJ2-4; 10 positions agree with TRBD2. The CDR3 loop spans 19 amino acids. J was trimmed by 3 bases and V by 0 bases; bases with no gene match: 11. Germline loops: CDR1 SEHNR, CDR2 FQNEAQ (reference sequence).